The rows below give T cell receptor beta chains drawn from one sample of a study of blood T cell repertoires in COVID-19. TCRdb's copy holds only in-frame clones and misses some; the assay was immunoSEQ multiplex PCR. The data show around 170,000 clones, almost 85% seen once. Sequencing was carried out using peripheral blood. All receptors derive from a man between 18 and 29 years old with active or convalescent COVID-19. CDR3s include the opening cysteine and the closing phenylalanine or tryptophan. The D gene is left open where the match is weak.

v_gene	d_gene	j_gene	CDR3nt	CDR3aa
TRBV5-6	.	TRBJ1-5	TGTGCCAGCAGCTTGTCCGGCAGGGGAGCGCCCCAGCATTTT	CASSLSGRGAPQHF
TRBV12-3/TRBV12-4	TRBD1	TRBJ1-2	TGTGCCAGCAGTGGGACAGGGGTTGGCTACACCTTC	CASSGTGVGYTF
TRBV5-5	TRBD1	TRBJ1-1	TGTGCCAGCAGAGGGGGCCCCGCGAACACTGAAGCTTTCTTT	CASRGGPANTEAFF
TRBV28	TRBD2	TRBJ2-7	TGTGCCAGCACACTAGCGGGAGGTTCCTACGAGCAGTACTTC	CASTLAGGSYEQYF
TRBV5-8	.	TRBJ1-1	TGTGCCAGCAGCTTGGCCCAGGGCCTTGACACTGAAGCTTTCTTT	CASSLAQGLDTEAFF
TRBV19	TRBD1	TRBJ1-2	TGTGCCAGCCAACAGGGGACTAACTATGGCTACACCTTC	CASQQGTNYGYTF
TRBV21-1	.	TRBJ1-2	TGTGCCAGCAGCGCCCCGGGACAGATGTCCTACGGCTACACCTTC	CASSAPGQMSYGYTF
TRBV6-5	TRBD1	TRBJ1-2	TGTGCCAGCAGTCAGGGGGATGGCTACACCTTC	CASSQGDGYTF
TRBV28	TRBD2	TRBJ2-7	TGTGCCAGCAGTTTATTTGCGGGGGGCCGTTCCTACGAGCAGTACTTC	CASSLFAGGRSYEQYF
TRBV6-7	TRBD1	TRBJ2-3	TGTGCTTGGGACAGGGGTGAAACAGATACGCAGTATTTT	CAWDRGETDTQYF
TRBV29-1	TRBD1	TRBJ1-2	TGCAGCGTTCTATTATTCGCGACAGGGGGCAATGGCTACACCTTC	CSVLLFATGGNGYTF
TRBV7-3	.	TRBJ2-1	TGTGCCAGCAGCTTACGGGGAGAGAGGTATGAGCAGTTCTTC	CASSLRGERYEQFF
TRBV3-1/TRBV3-2	.	TRBJ1-6	TGTGCCAGCAGCCAAGATCACAGGGAGAATTCACCCCTCCACTTT	CASSQDHRENSPLHF
TRBV5-1	TRBD1	TRBJ1-5	TGCGCCAGCAGCCGGGAGACAGGGGGTTCGGGTCCCCAGCATTTT	CASSRETGGSGPQHF
TRBV6-5	.	TRBJ2-5	TGTGCCAGCAGATCCACAGGAAAAGAGACCCAGTACTTC	CASRSTGKETQYF
TRBV2	.	TRBJ2-7	TGTGCCAGCGTTTTTCGGGAGCGCTCCTACGAGCAGTACTTC	CASVFRERSYEQYF
TRBV4-3	TRBD2	TRBJ2-7	TGCGCCAGCAGCCAAGATGGAGCGGGAGGGTATCTCGAGCAGTACTTC	CASSQDGAGGYLEQYF
TRBV19	.	TRBJ2-3	TGTGCCAGTGGACAGATTCGCACAGATACGCAGTATTTT	CASGQIRTDTQYF
TRBV5-4	TRBD2	TRBJ2-5	TGTGCCAGCAGCTTGGGACTAGCGAGTGAGGAGACCCAGTACTTC	CASSLGLASEETQYF
TRBV2	.	TRBJ2-3	TGTGCCAGCAGTGAATCTAGTGGCGCCCCGGCTCCAGATACGCAGTATTTT	CASSESSGAPAPDTQYF
TRBV12-3/TRBV12-4	.	TRBJ1-2	TGTGCCAGCAGAACACAGGGCGGCGGCTACACCTTC	CASRTQGGGYTF
TRBV7-2	.	TRBJ1-2	TGTGCCAGCAGCTTAGAGCAGGTGGATGGCTACACCTTC	CASSLEQVDGYTF
TRBV7-2	.	TRBJ1-3	TGTGCCAGCAGCTTAGTTCTGGGGGCCACTGGAAACACCATATATTTT	CASSLVLGATGNTIYF
TRBV19	.	TRBJ1-5	TGTGCCAGTAGTATCTACAGGGATAGCAATCAGCCCCAGCATTTT	CASSIYRDSNQPQHF